One and the same sample provided the 27 T cell receptor beta chains below, sequenced in a study of tumor-infiltrating lymphocytes in localized non-small cell lung cancer. TCRdb keeps only in-frame clones here, not all; method: immunoSEQ multiplex PCR. Of 13,000 or so clones listed, 68% are singletons. Sample: uninvolved lung tissue not adjacent to the tumor. Receptors were obtained from a human donor with non-small cell lung cancer.

The chain couples TRBV7-8 to TRBJ1-6, with 9 bases identical to TRBD1. Trimming removed 5 bases from V and 0 bases from J; junction bases left unmatched: 11. Germline V gene lookup returns CDR1 SGHVS and CDR2 FQNEAQ. This CDR3 is built from 19 residues. In DNA form, the CDR3 reads TGTGCCAGCAGCACACCCCGGGACAGGGCCAGCTCCTATAATTCACCCCTCCACTTT. Protein: CASSTPRDRASSYNSPLHF.

CDR3 in amino acids: CASSRDSSPLHF. The CDR3 nucleotides are TGTGCCAGCAGCCGGGACAGCTCACCCCTCCACTTT. The chain recombines TRBV7-2 with TRBJ1-6; 7 bases are a match to TRBD1. This CDR3 has 12 amino acids. Germline V gene sequence: CDR1 SGHTA, CDR2 FQGNSA. With V trimmed by 5 bases and J by 10 bases, 2 bases remained unmatched.

The chain employs TRBV7-2 and TRBJ2-6; D gene ambiguous. V lost 1 base, J lost 0 bases, and 4 bases lay in between. CDR1 SGHTA and CDR2 FQGNSA come from the germline V gene. This CDR3 is built from 15 residues. As DNA, the CDR3 is TGTGCCAGCAGCTTAGTCTCCTCTGGGGCCAACGTCCTGACTTTC. It codes for CASSLVSSGANVLTF.

The chain couples TRBV2 to TRBJ2-7; TRBD1 agrees at 8 bases. Germline CDR1 reads SNHLY; CDR2 reads FYNNEI. The CDR3 has 14 amino acids. With V trimmed by 6 bases and J by 2 bases, 6 bases remained unmatched. CDR3 bases: TGTGCCAGCAGCTCGGGACAGGCCCCCTACGAGCAGTACTTC. Translated: CASSSGQAPYEQYF.

This sequence joins TRBV2 and TRBJ2-3; no definite D call. CDR1 is SNHLY, CDR2 FYNNEI, per germline. V lost 7 bases and J 2 bases, leaving 16 bases between the germline ends. The CDR3 runs 15 residues. CDR3 DNA sequence: TGTGCCAGCATTACGGGTTCAGGTACCACAGATACGCAGTATTTT. This encodes CASITGSGTTDTQYF.

This clone was seen a few times. The rearrangement joins TRBV10-2 to TRBJ1-3; a weak D match, TRBD1 (5 bases). Looked up from germline, CDR1 is WSHSY and CDR2 is SAAADI. The CDR3 extends over 15 amino acids. Trimming cost V 2 bases and J 1 base, with 9 bases left between them. The CDR3 sequence: CASSEGGASGNTIYF. For the CDR3, the DNA is TGCGCCAGCAGTGAGGGGGGAGCTTCTGGAAACACCATATATTTT.

This clone was counted only a few times. The chain couples TRBV2 to TRBJ1-3; D gene unclear. The CDR3 spans 12 residues. V gave up 6 bases and J gave up 4 bases, with 7 bases separating them. Germline-derived CDR1 and CDR2 are SNHLY and FYNNEI. In DNA form, the CDR3 reads TGTGCCAGCAGAACGGACGGAAACACCATATATTTT. Encoded protein: CASRTDGNTIYF.

The rearrangement uses TRBV7-2 and TRBJ2-1; TRBD2 matches 9 bases. Germline CDR1 and CDR2: SGHTA and FQGNSA. The CDR3 consists of 17 residues. V was clipped by 5 bases and J by 0 bases; unmatched bases: 8. CDR3 region: CASSPIAGVSSYNEQFF. DNA of the CDR3: TGTGCCAGCAGCCCTATAGCGGGGGTGAGCTCCTACAATGAGCAGTTCTTC.

The chain recombines TRBV27 with TRBJ2-2, with no clear D. Germline CDR1 is MNHEY and CDR2 is SMNVEV (reference sequence). Between the trimmed V and J ends, which lost 2 bases and 1 base, there was a span of 5 bases. The CDR3 spans 14 residues. The DNA of the CDR3 is TGTGCCAGCAGTTTAACGAGGAACACCGGGGAGCTGTTTTTT. Translating it yields CASSLTRNTGELFF.

The chain joins TRBV7-2 to TRBJ1-2; D is possibly TRBD1 (5 bases). The germline gives CDR1 SGHTA, CDR2 FQGNSA. This CDR3 has 14 amino acids. Trimming cost V 2 bases and J 8 bases, with 15 bases left between them. CDR3: CASSLQGEIPGYTF. CDR3 DNA: TGTGCCAGCAGCTTACAGGGTGAGATCCCCGGCTACACCTTC. The full variable domain, in which reference TRBV7-2 and TRBJ1-2 provide the parts outside the CDR3, is GAGVSQSPSNKVTEKGKDVELRCDPISGHTALYWYRQSLGQGLEFLIYFQGNSAPDKSGLPSDRFSAERTGGSVSTLTIQRTQQEDSAVYLCASSLQGEIPGYTFGSGTRLTVV.

The chain couples TRBV7-3 to TRBJ1-2; the D gene is possibly TRBD1 (6 bases). CDR1 SGHTA and CDR2 FQGTGA come from the germline V gene. V lost 1 base to trimming and J lost 2 bases, with 14 bases between them. The CDR3 sequence is 16 residues long. The CDR3 bases are TGTGCCAGCAGCTTAAGGGGGGGGCGTCCAAACTATGGCTACACCTTC. Protein product: CASSLRGGRPNYGYTF.

This clone was picked up a small number of times. The J gene is TRBJ2-1, the V gene TRBV28; 14 bases fit TRBD2. The CDR3 totals 16 residues. The junction had 4 bases not matched to a gene; V was cut back by 3 bases and J by 6 bases. Germline CDR1 MDHEN, CDR2 SYDVKM. The CDR3 DNA follows: TGTGCCAGCAGTTTGCTAGGGACTAGCGGGAGCAATGAGCAGTTCTTC. It translates to CASSLLGTSGSNEQFF. Using reference TRBV28 and TRBJ2-1 for the parts outside the CDR3, the full variable domain is DVKVTQSSRYLVKRTGEKVFLECVQDMDHENMFWYRQDPGLGLRLIYFSYDVKMKEKGDIPEGYSVSREKKERFSLILESASTNQTSMYLCASSLLGTSGSNEQFFGPGTRLTVL.

This clone was observed once. V and J are TRBV14 and TRBJ1-2; D unresolved. This CDR3 is built from 15 residues. Germline V lookup: CDR1 SGHDN, CDR2 FVKESK. V was cut by 4 bases and J by 2 bases, with 14 bases left in between. CDR3 in amino acids: CASSLTPGSNYGYTF. The CDR3, as DNA: TGTGCCAGCAGCCTTACGCCGGGTTCGAACTATGGCTACACCTTC.

CDR3: CASYPSYVNYGYTF. CDR3 nucleotides: TGTGCCAGCTACCCGTCGTATGTTAACTATGGCTACACCTTC. This chain uses TRBV6-1 with TRBJ1-2, with D unresolved. This CDR3 comprises 14 residues. V was pared by 8 bases and J by 1 base, with 14 bases between. CDR1 is MNHNS and CDR2 is SASEGT in the germline V gene.

The chain joins TRBV7-2 to TRBJ1-5, with D tentatively TRBD1 (6 bases). V was cut by 1 base and J by 2 bases, with 9 bases left in between. The CDR3 extends over 15 amino acids. Germline CDR1 SGHTA, CDR2 FQGNSA. This CDR3 is CASSLGGGGNQPQHF. The CDR3 DNA reads as TGTGCCAGCAGCTTAGGAGGGGGAGGCAATCAGCCCCAGCATTTT. The full variable domain, its missing parts supplied by reference TRBV7-2 and TRBJ1-5, is GAGVSQSPSNKVTEKGKDVELRCDPISGHTALYWYRQSLGQGLEFLIYFQGNSAPDKSGLPSDRFSAERTGGSVSTLTIQRTQQEDSAVYLCASSLGGGGNQPQHFGDGTRLSIL.

The CDR3 region is CASSLQTGNTEAFF. CDR3 DNA: TGTGCCAGCAGCCTTCAGACGGGGAACACTGAAGCTTTCTTT. This sequence joins TRBV9 and TRBJ1-1; no reliable D call. The CDR3 covers 14 residues. V lost 4 bases, J lost 1 base, and 11 bases lay in between. Germline V gene data show CDR1 as SGDLS and CDR2 as YYNGEE.

This clone has only a few counts. J is TRBJ1-2 and V is TRBV6-5; D perhaps matches TRBD1 (5 bases). Germline CDR1 is MNHEY and CDR2 is SVGAGI. The CDR3 extends over 14 amino acids. The ends were cut back, 2 bases at V and 6 bases at J, with 13 bases in the middle. This CDR3 reads CASSYVRGNHGYTF. The CDR3 DNA follows: TGTGCCAGCAGTTACGTGCGGGGGAATCATGGCTACACCTTC.

The chain has TRBV7-9 and TRBJ2-7; D may be TRBD1 (6 bases). CDR1 and CDR2 from the germline V gene are SEHNR and FQNEAQ (reference sequence). The CDR3 has 12 amino acids. Trimming removed 8 bases from V and 3 bases from J, with 11 bases in between. The CDR3: CASGYRVYEQYF. CDR3 coding DNA: TGTGCCAGCGGATACAGGGTCTACGAGCAGTACTTC.

This chain connects TRBV6-6 to TRBJ1-2, with D unresolved. The CDR3 spans 11 residues. CDR1 is MNHNY and CDR2 is SVGAGI in the germline V gene (reference sequence). With 4 bases removed from V and 0 bases from J, the gap between germline ends came to 0 bases. This chain's CDR3 is CASSSNYGYTF. The DNA of the CDR3 is TGTGCCAGCAGTTCTAACTATGGCTACACCTTC.

The chain carries TRBV10-3 and TRBJ2-3; 7 nucleotides match TRBD1. V gave up 8 bases and J gave up 5 bases; unmatched junction bases: 10. This CDR3 has 14 residues. Germline-derived CDR1 and CDR2 are ENHRY and SYGVKD. CDR3 amino acids: CAIAGTELGDTQYF. CDR3 nucleotide sequence: TGTGCCATCGCCGGGACAGAACTGGGAGATACGCAGTATTTT.

The chain combines TRBV6-5 with TRBJ2-3, with 7 bases that match TRBD2. The trim removed 7 bases at V and 2 bases at J, leaving 6 bases unmatched. The germline V gene has CDR1 MNHEY and CDR2 SVGAGI. The CDR3 has 14 amino acids. CDR3: CASTRGVNTDTQYF. The CDR3 region has the DNA TGTGCCAGCACCCGGGGGGTTAACACAGATACGCAGTATTTT.

In this sample, this clone is medium-sized (0.01 to 0.1%). The chain couples TRBV28 to TRBJ2-2; TRBD2 agrees at 7 bases. Per germline, CDR1 MDHEN and CDR2 SYDVKM. The CDR3 is 16 amino acids. The V segment lost 3 bases and the J segment 3 bases; nucleotides outside the gene matches: 7. The CDR3 DNA reads TGTGCCAGCAGTTTCCTGTCTAGCGGAGACACCGGGGAGCTGTTTTTT. Translating gives CASSFLSSGDTGELFF.

A few counts support this clone. CDR3 amino acids: CASSLRDEKLFF. CDR3 in DNA: TGTGCCAGCAGTTTAAGGGACGAAAAACTGTTTTTT. The chain combines TRBV28 with TRBJ1-4; D might be TRBD1 (5 bases). V dropped 2 bases and J dropped 8 bases, with 6 bases sitting between them. The germline CDR1 and CDR2 sequences are MDHEN and SYDVKM. CDR3 length equals 12 residues.

V usage is TRBV6-1 and J usage is TRBJ2-2, with 7 bases identical to TRBD2. The trim removed 5 bases at V and 4 bases at J, leaving 7 bases unmatched. The V gene's germline CDR1 is MNHNS and CDR2 SASEGT. The CDR3 is 15 residues long. DNA of the CDR3: TGTGCCAGCAGTACCCTGCGGGGGACCACCGGGGAGCTGTTTTTT. This translates into CASSTLRGTTGELFF.

The CDR3 DNA sequence: TGTGCCAGCAGCGTACGAAGCGGGGGAACAGATACGCAGTATTTT. Residues: CASSVRSGGTDTQYF. This rearrangement joins TRBV9 to TRBJ2-3, with 8 bases that match TRBD2. This CDR3 is built from 15 residues. CDR1 SGDLS and CDR2 YYNGEE come from the germline V gene. Trimming cost V 1 base and J 3 bases; bases outside gene matches: 4.

This chain links TRBV7-6 with TRBJ2-5, with 7 nucleotides matching TRBD1. J gave up 3 bases and V 5 bases, and 6 bases lay outside the gene matches. Germline-derived CDR1 and CDR2 are SGHVS and FNYEAQ. The CDR3 contains 14 residues. DNA for the CDR3: TGTGCCAGCAGCCAAAACAGGGGAAAAGAGACCCAGTACTTC. It codes for CASSQNRGKETQYF.

This sequence joins TRBV4-3 and TRBJ2-7; TRBD1 aligns across 7 bases. The CDR3 runs 15 residues. V shed 0 bases and J 0 bases; nucleotides not matched to a gene: 2. Germline lookup yields CDR1 LGHNA and CDR2 YSLEER. In DNA form, the CDR3 reads TGCGCCAGCAGCCAAGATAGGGACAGCTCCTACGAGCAGTACTTC. The encoded protein is CASSQDRDSSYEQYF.